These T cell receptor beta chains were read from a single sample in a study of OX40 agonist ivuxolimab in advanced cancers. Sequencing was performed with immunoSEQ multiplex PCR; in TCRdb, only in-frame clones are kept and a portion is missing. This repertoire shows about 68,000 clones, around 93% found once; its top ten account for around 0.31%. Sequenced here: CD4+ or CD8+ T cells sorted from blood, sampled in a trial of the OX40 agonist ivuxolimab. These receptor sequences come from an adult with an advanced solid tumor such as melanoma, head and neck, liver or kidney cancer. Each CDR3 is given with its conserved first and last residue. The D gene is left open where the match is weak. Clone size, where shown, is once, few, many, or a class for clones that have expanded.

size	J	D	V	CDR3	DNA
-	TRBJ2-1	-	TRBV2	CASSETWGAPTQFF	TGTGCCAGCAGTGAAACGTGGGGGGCGCCAACACAATTCTTC
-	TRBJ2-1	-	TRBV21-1	CASSKATRNEQFF	TGTGCCAGCAGCAAAGCGACCAGGAATGAGCAGTTCTTC
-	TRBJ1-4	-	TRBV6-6	CASSRSLSTNEKLFF	TGTGCCAGCAGCCGAAGTCTCTCAACTAATGAAAAACTGTTTTTT
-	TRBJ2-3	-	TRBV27	CASSFMVSSTQYF	TGTGCCAGCAGTTTTATGGTATCGTCTACGCAGTATTTT
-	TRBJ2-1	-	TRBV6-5	CASSKTGGSYNEQFF	TGTGCCAGCAGTAAAACGGGTGGCTCCTACAATGAGCAGTTCTTC
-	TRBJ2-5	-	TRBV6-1	CASSATAFQETQYF	TGTGCCAGCAGCGCCACAGCCTTCCAAGAGACCCAGTACTTC
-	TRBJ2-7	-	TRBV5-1	CASRFGFSNYEQYF	TGCGCCAGCAGGTTCGGTTTTTCTAACTACGAGCAGTACTTC
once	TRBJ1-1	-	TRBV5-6	CASSYRDWNTEAFF	TGTGCCAGCAGCTACCGGGACTGGAATACTGAAGCTTTCTTT
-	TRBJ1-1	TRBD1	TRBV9	CASSQTTGGTEAFF	TGTGCCAGCAGCCAAACGACAGGGGGCACTGAAGCTTTCTTT
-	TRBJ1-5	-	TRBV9	CASSAQGWGQPQHF	TGTGCCAGCAGCGCTCAGGGCTGGGGGCAGCCCCAGCATTTT
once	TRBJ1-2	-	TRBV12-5	CASGPGSSPGYTF	TGTGCTAGTGGCCCTGGGTCTAGCCCTGGCTACACCTTC
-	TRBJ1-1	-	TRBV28	CASSYGAGNTEAFF	TGTGCCAGCAGTTACGGGGCGGGTAACACTGAAGCTTTCTTT
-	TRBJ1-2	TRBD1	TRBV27	CASSLSGQGLGYTF	TGTGCCAGCAGTTTATCGGGACAGGGGCTAGGCTACACCTTC
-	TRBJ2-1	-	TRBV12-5	CASGSDYNEQFF	TGTGCTAGTGGGTCAGACTACAATGAGCAGTTCTTC
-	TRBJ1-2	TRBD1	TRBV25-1	CASSAPGQGNYGYTF	TGTGCCAGCAGCGCCCCTGGACAGGGTAACTATGGCTACACCTTC
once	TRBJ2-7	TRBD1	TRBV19	CASSMGDRGRPNSYEQYF	TGTGCCAGTAGTATGGGGGACAGGGGGCGTCCCAATTCCTACGAGCAGTACTTC
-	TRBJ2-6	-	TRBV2	CASSSSGANVLTF	TGTGCCAGCAGTTCCTCTGGGGCCAACGTCCTGACTTTC
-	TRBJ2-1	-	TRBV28	CASSPSYLGENNEQFF	TGTGCCAGCAGTCCATCCTATCTGGGAGAGAACAATGAGCAGTTCTTC
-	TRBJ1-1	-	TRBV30	CAWMVGATEAFF	TGTGCCTGGATGGTGGGGGCCACTGAAGCTTTCTTT
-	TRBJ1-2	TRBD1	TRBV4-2	CASSPIPDRNYGYTF	TGTGCCAGCAGCCCAATCCCGGACAGGAACTATGGCTACACCTTC
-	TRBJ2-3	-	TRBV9	CASSVVGRNTDTQYF	TGTGCCAGCAGCGTAGTCGGGCGGAACACAGATACGCAGTATTTT
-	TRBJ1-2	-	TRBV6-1	CASRIRTLPGHGYTF	TGTGCCAGCAGAATCCGGACACTTCCAGGGCACGGCTACACCTTC
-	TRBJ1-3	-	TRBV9	CASSVDGDSGNTIYF	TGTGCCAGCAGCGTGGACGGTGACTCTGGAAACACCATATATTTT
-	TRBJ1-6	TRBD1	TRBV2	CASSQDRARNNSPLHF	TGTGCCAGCAGTCAAGACAGGGCACGTAATAATTCACCCCTCCACTTT
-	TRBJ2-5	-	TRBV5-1	CASSPPTIRGGETQYF	TGCGCCAGCAGCCCCCCGACGATTAGAGGGGGGGAGACCCAGTACTTC
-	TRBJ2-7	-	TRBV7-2	CASSGQYQQYF	TGTGCCAGCAGCGGGCAGTACCAGCAGTACTTC
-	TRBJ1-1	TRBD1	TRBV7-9	CASSSSGQGRTEAFF	TGTGCCAGCAGCTCCAGTGGACAGGGCCGCACTGAAGCTTTCTTT
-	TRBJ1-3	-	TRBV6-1	CASSVSTASGNTIYF	TGTGCCAGCTCTGTGTCGACGGCCTCTGGAAACACCATATATTTT
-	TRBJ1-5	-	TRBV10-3	CAISDSSNSNQPQHF	TGTGCCATCAGTGATAGTAGCAATAGCAATCAGCCCCAGCATTTT
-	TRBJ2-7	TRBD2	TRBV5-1	CASSLWGLAGDYEQYF	TGCGCCAGCAGCTTGTGGGGACTAGCGGGAGATTACGAGCAGTACTTC
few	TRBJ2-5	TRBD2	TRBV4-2	CASSQDPPIDLASGGIQETQYF	TGTGCCAGCAGCCAAGACCCACCAATTGACCTGGCTAGCGGGGGGATACAAGAGACCCAGTACTTC
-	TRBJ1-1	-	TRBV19	CASSPSRAGSTEAFF	TGTGCCAGTAGCCCAAGCAGGGCGGGAAGCACTGAAGCTTTCTTT
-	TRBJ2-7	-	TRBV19	CASRRPGSSYEQYF	TGTGCCAGTCGTAGGCCGGGGAGCTCCTACGAGCAGTACTTC
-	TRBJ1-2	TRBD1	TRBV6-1	CAIRTGANYGYTF	TGTGCCATCAGAACAGGGGCGAACTATGGCTACACCTTC
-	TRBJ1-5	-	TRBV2	CASSWTDSNQPQHF	TGTGCCAGCAGTTGGACGGATAGCAATCAGCCCCAGCATTTT
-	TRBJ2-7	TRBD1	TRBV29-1	CSVAPNRGDEQYF	TGCAGCGTTGCCCCCAACAGGGGGGACGAGCAGTACTTC
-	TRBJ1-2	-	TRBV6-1	CASEGAGYTF	TGTGCCAGCGAAGGGGCCGGCTACACCTTC
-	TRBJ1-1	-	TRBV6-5	CASSKNTEAFF	TGTGCCAGCAGTAAGAACACTGAAGCTTTCTTT
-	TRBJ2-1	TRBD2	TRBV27	CASRGGGRLSYNEQFF	TGTGCCAGCAGGGGAGGCGGGAGATTATCCTACAATGAGCAGTTCTTC
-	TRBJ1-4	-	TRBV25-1	CASTSWAAEKLFF	TGTGCCAGCACAAGTTGGGCAGCCGAAAAACTGTTTTTT
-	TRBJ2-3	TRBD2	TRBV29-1	CSVEVVAGVQDTQYF	TGCAGCGTTGAAGTGGTAGCGGGAGTACAAGATACGCAGTATTTT
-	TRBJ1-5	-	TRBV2	CASSLTGMVQPQHF	TGTGCCAGCAGTTTAACAGGGATGGTTCAGCCCCAGCATTTT
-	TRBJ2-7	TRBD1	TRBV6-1	CASRRDSSYEQYF	TGTGCCAGCCGACGGGACAGTTCCTACGAGCAGTACTTC
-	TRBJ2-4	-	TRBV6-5	CASSYTPQGGSIQYF	TGTGCCAGCAGTTACACCCCGCAAGGGGGGAGCATTCAGTACTTC
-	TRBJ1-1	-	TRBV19	CASSRSHGGGRTEAFF	TGTGCCAGTAGTCGGAGCCACGGGGGGGGCCGGACTGAAGCTTTCTTT
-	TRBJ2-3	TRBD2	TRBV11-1	CASSERLAGAPTDTQYF	TGTGCCAGCAGCGAAAGACTAGCGGGAGCCCCCACAGATACGCAGTATTTT
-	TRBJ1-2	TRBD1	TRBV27	CASSPHSGTGFGYTF	TGTGCCAGCAGTCCCCATTCCGGGACAGGGTTTGGCTACACCTTC
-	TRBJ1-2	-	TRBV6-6	CASRGQQLYGYTF	TGTGCCAGCCGAGGGCAGCAACTCTATGGCTACACCTTC
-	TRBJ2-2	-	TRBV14	CASSQNINSGELFF	TGTGCCAGCAGCCAAAACATTAACAGCGGGGAGCTGTTTTTT
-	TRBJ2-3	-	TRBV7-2	CASSSYASHTDTQYF	TGTGCCAGCAGCTCCTACGCTTCTCACACAGATACGCAGTATTTT
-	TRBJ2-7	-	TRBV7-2	CASSLPDVLRGEQYF	TGTGCCAGCAGCCTACCGGACGTCCTCCGGGGCGAGCAGTACTTC
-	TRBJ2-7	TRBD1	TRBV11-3	CASSQGEYEQYF	TGTGCCAGCAGCCAGGGGGAATACGAGCAGTACTTC
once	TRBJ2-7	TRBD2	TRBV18	CASSPGLAEPRYEQYF	TGTGCCAGCTCACCAGGGCTAGCGGAGCCCCGCTACGAGCAGTACTTC
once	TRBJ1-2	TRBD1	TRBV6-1	CANNPRGDSYYGYTF	TGTGCCAACAACCCGAGAGGGGACAGCTACTATGGCTACACCTTC
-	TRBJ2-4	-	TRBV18	CASSPVLAKNIQYF	TGTGCCAGCTCACCTGTGTTAGCCAAAAACATTCAGTACTTC